The entry below describes one T cell receptor beta chain. Per germline, CDR1 MGHRA and CDR2 YSYEKL. The V segment lost 4 bases and the J segment 3 bases; nucleotides outside the gene matches: 7. This CDR3 has 15 residues. The repertoire was sequenced with immunoSEQ multiplex PCR; TCRdb's copy has only in-frame clones and lacks some. The sample shows about 220,000 clones, approximately 80% of them seen only once. The data are from a study of blood T cell repertoires in COVID-19. The wider study: Researchers got acute and convalescent COVID-19 samples from the United States, Italy and Spain. From T cells, B-cell-depleted T cells, or PBMCs came the material, which was cDNA or gDNA.

The genes are TRBV4-1 and TRBJ1-1; TRBD1 matches at 8 bases. The sample consisted of peripheral blood. The clonotype was recovered from a woman aged 60-75 years who had recovered from COVID-19. Written as DNA, the CDR3 is TGCGCCAGCAGCCGATTACAGGGGGGGGACACTGAAGCTTTCTTT. This gives the protein CASSRLQGGDTEAFF.